These 23 T cell receptor beta chains originate from one sample sequenced in a study of blood T cells in healthy people across ages (dated by TCRdb to between 2014 and 2017). The library was prepared using 5' RACE. Sequencing was carried out with an Illumina HiSeq 2500. The second PCR ran for about 6 to 12 cycles and used a J-beta primer mix along with a sample-barcoded 5' primer. TCRdb reprocessed the public reads (quality trimming at Q25 with fastp, clone calling with MiXCR) and kept in-frame beta chains. Rows merge per CDR3 protein into single entries with the most common DNA and genes. The sample records around 1.1 million distinct CDR3 sequences, roughly two fifths of which are singletons. Around 13% of the sample is taken by the ten largest. The specimen was blood. These receptors came from a man aged 18 to 29 in good health.

The chain links TRBV6-5 to TRBJ1-6, with D unclear. In germline, CDR1 is MNHEY, CDR2 SVGAGI. V was cut by 0 bases and J by 9 bases, with 15 bases left in between. This CDR3 has 16 amino acids. The CDR3 bases are TGTGCCAGCAGTTACTCGAGCGGGGAATCGAGTTCACCCCTCCACTTT. This gives the protein CASSYSSGESSSPLHF.

The chain joins TRBV12-5 to TRBJ1-1; a possible D gene is TRBD1 (6 bases). V was pared by 5 bases and J by 10 bases, with 20 bases between. The CDR3 runs to 14 residues. The germline V gene has CDR1 LGHNT and CDR2 FRNRAP. CDR3 in DNA: TGTGCTAGTGGTCTATCGGGGGGCCTCTGGGGAGCTTTCTTT. This codes for CASGLSGGLWGAFF.

The chain carries TRBV20-1 and TRBJ2-7; TRBD2 might be the D (5 bases). The germline V and J ends were trimmed by 3 bases and 2 bases, with 14 bases remaining between them. CDR1 is DFQATT and CDR2 is SNEGSKA in the germline V gene (reference sequence). CDR3 length: 14 residues. CDR3 nucleotides: TGCAGTGCTAGCCCCGTTCGGGGAGCCTACGAGCAGTACTTC. Translated: CSASPVRGAYEQYF.

The chain employs TRBV6-6 and TRBJ1-4; D gene uncertain. Trimming shortened V by 5 bases and J by 0 bases, and 16 bases separated the two germline ends. This CDR3 spans 17 amino acids. Germline assignment: CDR1 MNHNY and CDR2 SVGAGI (reference sequence). The CDR3 protein is CASSHGAFTPTNEKLFF. DNA for the CDR3: TGTGCCAGCAGTCATGGAGCATTCACGCCAACTAATGAAAAACTGTTTTTT.

This clonotype was observed a few times. The CDR3 reads CASSVEEGNTYEQYF. The CDR3 DNA is TGTGCCAGCAGCGTAGAAGAAGGGAACACCTACGAGCAGTACTTC. The chain joins TRBV9 to TRBJ2-7; D not resolved. Trimming cost V 0 bases and J 2 bases, with 12 bases left between them. Germline CDR1 reads SGDLS; CDR2 reads YYNGEE. There are 15 residues in the CDR3.

The chain combines TRBV20-1 with TRBJ1-2, with 7 bases lining up with TRBD1. CDR3 length: 13 residues. V lost 3 bases, J lost 4 bases, and 5 bases stayed unmatched. The germline gives CDR1 DFQATT, CDR2 SNEGSKA (reference sequence). CDR3 residues: CSASATGTYGYTF. DNA of the CDR3: TGCAGTGCTAGCGCGACAGGGACCTATGGCTACACCTTC.

The table lists this clonotype with a count of one. This is likely a read error, given that the CDR3 carries no conserved phenylalanine or tryptophan at its end. The chain is built from TRBV27 and TRBJ2-5; no firm D call. V was cut by 4 bases and J by 0 bases, with 9 bases left in between. The germline V gene has CDR1 MNHEY and CDR2 SMNVEV (reference sequence). The CDR3 runs 14 residues. This chain's CDR3 is CASSYRYNQETQYY. Written as DNA, the CDR3 is TGTGCCAGCAGTTACAGATATAACCAAGAGACCCAGTACTAC.

V and J are TRBV27 and TRBJ1-2; no reliable D call. Trimming took 5 bases from V and 8 from J, leaving 18 bases between them. Germline V gives CDR1 MNHEY, CDR2 SMNVEV (reference sequence). The CDR3 runs to 14 residues. CDR3 DNA: TGTGCCAGCAGTGGATCCGGGATGGAGGAAGGCTACACCTTC. Encoded protein: CASSGSGMEEGYTF.

This clonotype has just a few counts. The chain couples TRBV7-2 to TRBJ2-1; the match to TRBD1 covers 7 bases. Germline values: CDR1 SGHTA, CDR2 FQGNSA. The CDR3 sequence is 14 residues long. Germline trimming cut 5 bases from V and 5 bases from J; bases unmatched to any gene: 6. In DNA, the CDR3 is TGTGCCAGCAGCCGGGACAGAGTTGACAATGAGCAGTTCTTC. This encodes CASSRDRVDNEQFF.

This chain uses TRBV28 with TRBJ2-7; TRBD1 matches 8 bases. Germline V gives CDR1 MDHEN, CDR2 SYDVKM. V dropped 6 bases and J dropped 5; count of bases not matched to a gene: 12. The CDR3 runs to 15 residues. This CDR3 is CASSPHSTGANEQYF. The CDR3 DNA follows: TGTGCCAGCAGCCCCCACTCGACAGGGGCCAACGAGCAGTACTTC. Together with reference TRBV28 and TRBJ2-7, the CDR3 gives the full variable domain: DVKVTQSSRYLVKRTGEKVFLECVQDMDHENMFWYRQDPGLGLRLIYFSYDVKMKEKGDIPEGYSVSREKKERFSLILESASTNQTSMYLCASSPHSTGANEQYFGPGTRLTVT.

The chain has TRBV13 and TRBJ2-3; 11 bases align to TRBD2. The CDR3 totals 16 residues. Germline CDR1 PRHDT, CDR2 FYEKMQ (reference sequence). The J segment lost 4 bases and the V segment lost 9 bases, leaving 12 bases of the junction unmatched. CDR3 DNA sequence: TGTGCCAGAAGCCAAATAGCGGGGGGGCGTCCAGATACGCAGTATTTT. It codes for CARSQIAGGRPDTQYF.

The chain uses TRBV7-2 and TRBJ1-1; D gene unclear. CDR3 size: 12 residues. Per the germline V gene, CDR1 is SGHTA and CDR2 is FQGNSA. Trimming pared 6 bases from V and 4 bases from J, leaving 9 bases between. This chain's CDR3 is CASRILGTEAFF. The CDR3 nucleotides are TGTGCCAGCAGAATTTTGGGCACTGAAGCTTTCTTT.

The V and J genes are TRBV10-3 and TRBJ2-2; possibly TRBD1 for D (5 bases). Trimming took 3 bases from V and 7 from J, leaving 6 bases between them. Germline V gene lookup returns CDR1 ENHRY and CDR2 SYGVKD. The length of the CDR3 is 12 residues. For the CDR3, the DNA is TGTGCCATCAGTGAAGGGGTCGGGGAGCTGTTTTTT. Amino acids: CAISEGVGELFF.

This clonotype has at least ten counts. This chain links TRBV12-3 or TRBV12-4 with TRBJ2-1; 13 nucleotides align to TRBD2. The CDR3 loop spans 15 amino acids. With V trimmed by 6 bases and J by 4 bases, 3 bases remained unmatched. The CDR3 nucleotides are TGTGCCAGCAGCTGGACTAGCGGGGGTTACAATGAGCAGTTCTTC. Translating it yields CASSWTSGGYNEQFF.

This sequence joins TRBV6-6 and TRBJ2-7, with D possibly TRBD1 on 6 matching bases. Germline-derived CDR1 and CDR2 are MNHNY and SVGAGI (reference sequence). There are 14 residues in the CDR3. Trimming stripped 3 bases from V and 0 bases from J, with 9 bases between. Here the CDR3 reads CASSYTGSSYEQYF. The CDR3 DNA reads as TGTGCCAGCAGTTATACAGGGAGCTCCTACGAGCAGTACTTC.

Turning to this clonotype: A much larger clone differs from this one at a single base, so this may be a read error. The chain combines TRBV4-2 with TRBJ1-2; perhaps TRBD1 as D (5 bases). The CDR3 loop spans 17 amino acids. Trimming cost V 0 bases and J 6 bases, with 20 bases left between them. Per the germline V gene, CDR1 is LGHNA and CDR2 is YNFKEQ. The CDR3 DNA follows: TGTGCCAGCAGCCAAGATAATCGGGGGGATACCAACCATGGCTACACCTTC. This gives the protein CASSQDNRGDTNHGYTF.

This clonotype was picked up a small number of times. This chain links TRBV5-6 with TRBJ1-5, with TRBD1 matching 8 bases. The CDR3 sequence is 15 residues long. Trimming took 6 bases from V and 4 from J; bases not matched to a gene: 9. Looked up from germline, CDR1 is SGHDT and CDR2 is YYEEEE. CDR3: CASTVRGQVNQPQHF. CDR3 DNA sequence: TGTGCCAGCACCGTGAGGGGACAGGTTAATCAGCCCCAGCATTTT.

This chain links TRBV12-3 or TRBV12-4 with TRBJ1-5; D remains ambiguous. Trimming stripped 1 base from V and 2 bases from J, with 9 bases between. The CDR3 spans 15 residues. In DNA form, the CDR3 reads TGTGCCAGCAGTTTAGGCCTAAATGGCAATCAGCCCCAGCATTTT. Protein product: CASSLGLNGNQPQHF.

The gene calls are TRBV11-1 and TRBJ2-3; D gene unclear. Trimming removed 5 bases from V and 0 bases from J, with 12 bases in between. Germline V gene data show CDR1 as SGHAT and CDR2 as FQDESV (reference sequence). This CDR3 is 15 amino acids long. CDR3 protein: CASSIGFRSTDTQYF. CDR3 nucleotide sequence: TGTGCCAGCAGCATCGGGTTCCGAAGCACAGATACGCAGTATTTT.

This clonotype has a handful of counts. The rearrangement links TRBV20-1 to TRBJ1-1; D call uncertain. Per the germline V gene, CDR1 is DFQATT and CDR2 is SNEGSKA (reference sequence). CDR3 size: 17 residues. Trimming removed 0 bases at V and 0 bases at J, with 17 bases between. DNA for the CDR3: TGCAGTGCTAGAGATTCGGAACCGACAATTTTGAACACTGAAGCTTTCTTT. Translated: CSARDSEPTILNTEAFF.

This rearrangement joins TRBV20-1 to TRBJ1-1; TRBD1 matches 8 bases. Germline V gene lookup returns CDR1 DFQATT and CDR2 SNEGSKA (reference sequence). This CDR3 is 13 amino acids long. V lost 6 bases, J lost 4 bases, and 7 bases stayed unmatched. Here the CDR3 reads CSALPGGTTEAFF. The CDR3 region has the DNA TGCAGTGCGCTACCAGGGGGCACCACTGAAGCTTTCTTT.

As to this clonotype: Being one base from a much bigger clone, this may be a read error. This chain links TRBV2 with TRBJ2-5; D perhaps matches TRBD2 (7 bases). The CDR3 contains 14 residues. CDR1 SNHLY and CDR2 FYNNEI come from the germline V gene. CDR3 amino acids: CANSVGGAYNEQYF. CDR3 DNA: TGTGCCAACAGTGTAGGGGGGGCCTACAATGAGCAGTACTTC.

The CDR3, as DNA: TGTGCCAGCAGCCCTAGAAATCCGGGTGGTCCCACAGATACGCAGTATTTT. Translation: CASSPRNPGGPTDTQYF. The V call is TRBV7-9, the J call TRBJ2-3; D is uncertain. Germline V gives CDR1 SEHNR, CDR2 FQNEAQ (reference sequence). There are 17 residues in the CDR3. With 5 bases removed from V and 2 bases from J, the gap between germline ends came to 20 bases.